The text below deals with one TCR beta chain. The antigen is unknown. The CDR3 has 16 amino acids. Trimming pared 5 bases from V and 2 bases from J, leaving 13 bases between. CDR1 and CDR2 from the germline V gene are SGHTA and FQGNSA. Here immunoSEQ multiplex PCR was the method, and the copy in TCRdb shows in-frame clones only, minus some. This table holds 9,000 to 13,000 clones, more than 65% found once. The sample comes from a study of CD4 T cells in relation to SARS-CoV-2 and coronaviruses. Unexposed donor CD4+ T cells date from about 2011-2018, before the COVID-19 pandemic. CD4+ T cells were isolated from the cells after nine to eleven days of culture.

The chain is built from TRBV7-2 and TRBJ2-6, with D perhaps matching TRBD1 (6 bases). Sequences were obtained from CD4+ T cells from PBMCs, cultured in vitro. This receptor was taken from a human donor in good health. CDR3 DNA sequence: TGTGCCAGCAGCCGGGACACCGTAACTGGGGCCAACGTCCTGACTTTC. It codes for CASSRDTVTGANVLTF.